This TCR beta chain was sequenced for a study of blood T cell repertoires in COVID-19. The wider study: COVID-19 samples, acute and convalescent, were from the United States, Italy and Spain. The analysed material was cDNA or gDNA that came from T cells, B-cell-depleted T cells, or PBMCs.

Original analysis: By means of reference gene primer amplification, nucleated cell counts were estimated. Profiled with immunoSEQ multiplex PCR; TCRdb holds only in-frame clones, not every one. The DNA was the basis for D and trimming; V, J and clone size are from that table. This repertoire shows 150,000 or so clones, 80% to 90% found once; its top ten account for around a fifth. Germline CDR1 MNHEY, CDR2 SVGAGI. V lost 4 bases and J lost 4; bases outside the gene matches: 9. There are 15 residues in the CDR3. This sequence originates from a woman of 80 years or more with acute or convalescent COVID-19. This rearrangement joins TRBV6-5 to TRBJ1-2; the match to TRBD1 covers 7 bases. Source material: peripheral blood. CDR3 residues: CASSFDRALVYGYTF. The CDR3 nucleotides read TGTGCCAGCAGTTTTGACAGGGCTCTAGTCTATGGCTACACCTTC.